Following are 3 T cell receptor beta chains from one sample sequenced in a study of OX40 agonist ivuxolimab in advanced cancers. Sequencing used immunoSEQ multiplex PCR; TCRdb keeps in-frame clones, though not all of them. The sample includes approximately 39,000 clones, around 89% of them seen just once. The sequencing here drew on CD4+ or CD8+ T cells sorted from blood, taken in a trial of the OX40 agonist ivuxolimab. The receptors derive from an adult with an advanced solid tumor such as melanoma, head and neck, liver or kidney cancer.

This clone has a single count. The CDR3: CATSRDGSGSYNEQFF. The DNA for the CDR3 is TGTGCCACCAGCAGAGATGGCAGCGGCTCCTACAATGAGCAGTTCTTC. The chain carries TRBV15 and TRBJ2-1; D possibly corresponds to TRBD2 (5 bases). The length of the CDR3 is 16 residues. CDR1 LNHNV and CDR2 YYDKDF come from the germline V gene (reference sequence). Trimming shortened V by 0 bases and J by 0 bases, and 9 bases separated the two germline ends.

The V call is TRBV28, the J call TRBJ2-7; D gene unclear. V was shortened by 6 bases and J by 0 bases, with 3 bases between the two germline ends. The CDR3 has 11 amino acids. Germline V gene data show CDR1 as MDHEN and CDR2 as SYDVKM. CDR3 in amino acids: CASRDSYEQYF. CDR3 DNA sequence: TGTGCCAGCAGGGACTCCTACGAGCAGTACTTC.

This clone was counted only a few times. This chain joins TRBV30 and TRBJ1-2, with 7 bases identical to TRBD1. After removal of 4 bases from V and 2 bases from J, the junction contained 4 bases not matched to a gene. The CDR3 is 13 amino acids. CDR1 and CDR2 from the germline V gene are GTSNPN and SVGIG (reference sequence). CDR3 sequence (DNA): TGTGCCTGGACAGAGACAGGGAACTATGGCTACACCTTC. This encodes CAWTETGNYGYTF.